The sequence of this T cell receptor (beta chain) was determined in a study of CD8 T cells in ankylosing spondylitis. Findings and limits, study-wide: As for the disease-linked clones, they showed a CD8+ phenotype and occurred at relatively low frequencies in peripheral blood.

Via MiXCR, TCRdb re-called the 5' RACE reads, giving one row per CDR3 protein. The table lists 130,000 or so distinct CDR3 sequences, 6.5% to 9% of them singletons, with 12% in the top ten. A remark on this clonotype: Its antigen is unidentified.

Trimming pared 6 bases from V and 1 base from J, leaving 13 bases between. The CDR3 covers 14 residues. Germline CDR1 GTSNPN, CDR2 SVGIG (reference sequence). Sequencing used blood, either unsorted or a sorted T cell fraction (not recorded which). This clonotype was sampled from a male donor with ankylosing spondylitis or in good health (not recorded which). The chain links TRBV30 to TRBJ2-4; the D gene is possibly TRBD2 (5 bases). The CDR3: CACQARGAKNIQYF. The CDR3 coding sequence is TGTGCCTGTCAAGCTCGGGGTGCCAAAAACATTCAGTACTTC.